This TCR beta chain was captured in a study of T cell repertoires in cytomegalovirus infection. Across the whole study: Selected CMV epitopes included recently identified HLA-C-restricted ones as well as well-studied HLA-B-restricted ones. It can be stated that public TCR beta signatures indicated CMV infection as well as a matching HLA type. Study-level results: Adding up the frequency of public TCR beta families identified people who carried CMV plus the relevant HLA. It was HLA-C-restricted CMV-specific TCR beta clonotypes that dominated the response ex vivo.

In this sample, this clonotype turned up a few times. The target antigen is unknown. After removal of 1 base from V and 10 bases from J, the junction contained 12 bases not matched to a gene. This CDR3 comprises 15 residues. CDR1 is MGHRA and CDR2 is YSYEKL in the germline V gene. TCRdb re-called the reads with MiXCR, one entry per CDR3 protein. The sample lists about 500,000 distinct CDR3 sequences, around a third occurring once. The receptor's source is a human donor in good health (CMV status not recorded). Some clones in this sample may be carry-over from other donors' samples. J is TRBJ1-1 and V is TRBV4-1; 7 positions match TRBD1. Sequencing used cultured PBMCs, obtained from culture after CMV antigen stimulation. CDR3 coding DNA: TGCGCCAGCAGCCAAGCGACAGGGAGGGAGGTAGGAGCTTTCTTT. This sequence encodes CASSQATGREVGAFF.